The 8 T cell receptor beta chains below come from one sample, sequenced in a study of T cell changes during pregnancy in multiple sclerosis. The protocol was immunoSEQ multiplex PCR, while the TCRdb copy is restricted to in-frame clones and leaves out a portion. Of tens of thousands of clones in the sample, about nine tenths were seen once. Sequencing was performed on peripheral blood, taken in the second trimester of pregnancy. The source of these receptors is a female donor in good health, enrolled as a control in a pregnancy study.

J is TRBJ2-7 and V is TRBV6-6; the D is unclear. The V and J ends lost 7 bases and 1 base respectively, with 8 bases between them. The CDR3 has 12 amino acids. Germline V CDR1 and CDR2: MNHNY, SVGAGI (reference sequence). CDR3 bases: TGTGCCAGCACAACACCTTCCTACGAGCAGTACTTC. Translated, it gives CASTTPSYEQYF.

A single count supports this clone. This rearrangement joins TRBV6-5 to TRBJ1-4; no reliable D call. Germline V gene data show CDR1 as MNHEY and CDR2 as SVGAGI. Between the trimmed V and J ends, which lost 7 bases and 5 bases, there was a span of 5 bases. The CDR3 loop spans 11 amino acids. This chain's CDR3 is CASKLNEKLFF. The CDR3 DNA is TGTGCCAGCAAACTAAATGAAAAACTGTTTTTT.

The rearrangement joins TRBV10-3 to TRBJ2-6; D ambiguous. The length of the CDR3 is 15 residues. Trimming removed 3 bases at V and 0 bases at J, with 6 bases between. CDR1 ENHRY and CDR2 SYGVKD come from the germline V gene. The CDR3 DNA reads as TGTGCCATCAGTGATTCCAACTCTGGGGCCAACGTCCTGACTTTC. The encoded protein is CAISDSNSGANVLTF.

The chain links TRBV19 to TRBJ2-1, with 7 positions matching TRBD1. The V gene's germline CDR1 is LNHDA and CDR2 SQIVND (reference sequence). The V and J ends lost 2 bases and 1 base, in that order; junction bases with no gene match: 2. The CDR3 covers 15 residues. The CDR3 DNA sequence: TGTGCCAGTAGTATACCGACAGGGTCCTACAATGAGCAGTTCTTC. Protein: CASSIPTGSYNEQFF.

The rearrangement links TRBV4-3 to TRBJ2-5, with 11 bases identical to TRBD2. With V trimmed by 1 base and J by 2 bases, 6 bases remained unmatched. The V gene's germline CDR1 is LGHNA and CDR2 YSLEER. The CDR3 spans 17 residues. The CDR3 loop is CASSQGRRLAGQETQYF. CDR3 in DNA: TGCGCCAGCAGCCAAGGGAGACGACTAGCGGGACAAGAGACCCAGTACTTC.

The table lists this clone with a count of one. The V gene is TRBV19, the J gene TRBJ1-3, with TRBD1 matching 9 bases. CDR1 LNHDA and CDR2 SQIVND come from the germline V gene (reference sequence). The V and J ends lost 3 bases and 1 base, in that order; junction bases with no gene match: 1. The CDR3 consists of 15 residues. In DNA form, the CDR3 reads TGTGCCAGTAGTATGGGACAGGGTTCTGGAAACACCATATATTTT. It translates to CASSMGQGSGNTIYF.

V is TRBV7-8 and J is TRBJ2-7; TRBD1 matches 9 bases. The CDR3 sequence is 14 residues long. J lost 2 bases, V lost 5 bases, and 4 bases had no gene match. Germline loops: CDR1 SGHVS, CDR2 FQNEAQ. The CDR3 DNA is TGTGCCAGCAGCGTCGGGACAGGGACCTACGAGCAGTACTTC. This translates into CASSVGTGTYEQYF.

The CDR3 spells CASSYLLGGEPEQYF. In DNA, the CDR3 is TGTGCCAGCAGTTACCTGCTTGGAGGGGAGCCCGAGCAGTACTTC. The V and J genes are TRBV6-5 and TRBJ2-7, with D maybe TRBD2 (6 bases). CDR3 length equals 15 residues. Trimming stripped 2 bases from V and 6 bases from J, with 17 bases between. Germline V gives CDR1 MNHEY, CDR2 SVGAGI.